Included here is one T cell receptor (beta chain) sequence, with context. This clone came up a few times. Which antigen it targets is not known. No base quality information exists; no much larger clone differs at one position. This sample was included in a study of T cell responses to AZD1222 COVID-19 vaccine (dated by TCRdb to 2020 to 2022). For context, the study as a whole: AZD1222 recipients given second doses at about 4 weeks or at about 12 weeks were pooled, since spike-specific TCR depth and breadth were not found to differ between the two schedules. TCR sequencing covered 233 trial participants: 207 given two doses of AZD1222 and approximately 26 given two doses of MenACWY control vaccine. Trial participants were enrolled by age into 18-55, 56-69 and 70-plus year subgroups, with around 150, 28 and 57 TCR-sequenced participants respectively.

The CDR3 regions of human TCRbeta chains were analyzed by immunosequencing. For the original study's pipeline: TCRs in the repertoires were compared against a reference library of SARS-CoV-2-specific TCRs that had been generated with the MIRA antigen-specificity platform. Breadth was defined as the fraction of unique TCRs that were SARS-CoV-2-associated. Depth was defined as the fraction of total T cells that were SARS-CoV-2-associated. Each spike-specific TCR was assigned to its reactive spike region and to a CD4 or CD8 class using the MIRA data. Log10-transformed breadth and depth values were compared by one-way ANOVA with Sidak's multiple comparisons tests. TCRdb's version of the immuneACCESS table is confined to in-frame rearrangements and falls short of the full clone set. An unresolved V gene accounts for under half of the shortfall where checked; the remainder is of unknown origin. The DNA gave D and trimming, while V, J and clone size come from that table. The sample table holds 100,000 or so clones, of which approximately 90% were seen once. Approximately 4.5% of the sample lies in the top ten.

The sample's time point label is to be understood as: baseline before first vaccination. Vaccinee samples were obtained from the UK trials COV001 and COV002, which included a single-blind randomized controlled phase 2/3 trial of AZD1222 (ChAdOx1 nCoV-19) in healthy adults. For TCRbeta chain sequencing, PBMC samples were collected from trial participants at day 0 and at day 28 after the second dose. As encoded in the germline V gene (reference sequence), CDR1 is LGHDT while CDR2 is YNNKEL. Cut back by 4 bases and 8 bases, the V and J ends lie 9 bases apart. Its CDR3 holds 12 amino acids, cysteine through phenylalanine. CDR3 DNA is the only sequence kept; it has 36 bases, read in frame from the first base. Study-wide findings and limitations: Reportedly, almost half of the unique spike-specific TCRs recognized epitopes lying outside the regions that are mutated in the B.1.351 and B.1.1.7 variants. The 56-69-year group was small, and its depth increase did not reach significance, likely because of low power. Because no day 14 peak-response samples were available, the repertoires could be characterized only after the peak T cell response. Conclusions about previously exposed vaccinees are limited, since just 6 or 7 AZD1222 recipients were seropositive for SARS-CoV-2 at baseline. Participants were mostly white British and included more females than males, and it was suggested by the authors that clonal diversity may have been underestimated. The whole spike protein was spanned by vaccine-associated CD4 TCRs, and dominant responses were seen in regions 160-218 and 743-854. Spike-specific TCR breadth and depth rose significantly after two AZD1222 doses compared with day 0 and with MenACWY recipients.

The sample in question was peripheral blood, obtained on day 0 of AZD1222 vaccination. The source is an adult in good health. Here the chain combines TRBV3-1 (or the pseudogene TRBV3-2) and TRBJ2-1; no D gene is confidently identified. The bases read TGTGCCAGCAGCCTTTTGATTGATGAGCAGTTCTTC. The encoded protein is CASSLLIDEQFF.